The sequence of this TCR beta chain was determined in a study of CD8+ T cells in alopecia areata. With regard to this clone: The antigen is unknown.

Findings of the study overall: Lesional scalp exceeded normal scalp in clonality, especially in alopecia totalis/universalis.

As for treatment: oral pan-JAK inhibitor, 5-10 mg twice daily. Sorting from PBMCs produced CD4+ and CD8+ T cells. RNA extraction was followed by reverse transcription into cDNA, which acted as the sequencing template. Profiling relied on immunoSEQ multiplex PCR, and the TCRdb table lists in-frame clones only, not all of them. The data hold about 110,000 clones, with roughly 50% observed a single time. V lost 4 bases and J lost 1, with 10 bases in between. CDR1 LGHNA and CDR2 YSLEER come from the germline V gene. CDR3 length equals 14 residues. The chain couples TRBV4-3 to TRBJ2-5; TRBD1 or TRBD2 may be the D gene (6 bases each). The sample consisted of CD8+ T cells sorted from blood, taken at week 24, from a patient treated with tofacitinib. The sequence was collected from a human donor with alopecia areata. The CDR3 DNA reads as TGCGCCAGCAGCCTTACGGGGGCCCAAGAGACCCAGTACTTC. It yields the protein CASSLTGAQETQYF.